A single TCR beta chain is shown here with its context. The data originate from a study of blood T cell repertoires in COVID-19. Measured with immunoSEQ multiplex PCR; TCRdb has only the in-frame clones, and not every one. The sample holds around 67,000 clones, approximately 89% seen once. The CDR3 totals 18 residues. With 1 base clipped from V and 0 bases from J, the junction kept 10 bases outside the gene matches. In germline, CDR1 is MGHRA, CDR2 YSYEKL. The sample was peripheral blood. The TCR comes from a human donor in a cohort sampled during active COVID-19. V gene TRBV4-1 combines with J gene TRBJ1-2, with 8 bases lining up with TRBD1. In DNA, the CDR3 is TGCGCCAGCAGCCAAGCAGGGTTCGGGACAGGAACTAACTATGGCTACACCTTC. It yields the protein CASSQAGFGTGTNYGYTF.